This T cell receptor beta chain was captured by sequencing in a study of blood T cell repertoires in COVID-19. The method was immunoSEQ multiplex PCR; TCRdb's version includes in-frame clones alone and lacks a portion of them. The table shows 100,000 to 150,000 clones, with roughly 69% occurring only once. Germline V gene lookup returns CDR1 SGHTA and CDR2 FQGNSA. CDR3 length: 16 amino acids. V dropped 5 bases and J dropped 8 bases, with 22 bases sitting between them. The sample taken for sequencing was peripheral blood. The chain employs TRBV7-2 and TRBJ2-1; possible D gene TRBD2, 7 bases. This receptor was obtained from a woman between 65 and 79 years old with acute or convalescent COVID-19. CDR3 in amino acids: CASSPRGGGGRHEQFF. The CDR3 bases are TGTGCCAGCAGCCCAAGAGGAGGCGGGGGCCGGCATGAGCAGTTCTTC.